The 20 T cell receptor beta chains given below trace back to one sample, sequenced in a study of somatic mutations in cytotoxic T cells in rheumatoid arthritis. Profiled with immunoSEQ multiplex PCR; TCRdb holds only in-frame clones, not every one. In the table there are tens of thousands of clones, around 87% of which are singletons. Sequenced: CD8+ T cells sorted from blood. The receptors derive from an adult with rheumatoid arthritis.

Worth noting for this clone: This same CDR3 is encoded by further DNA sequences in the sample. The genes are TRBV11-2 and TRBJ1-2; D possibly corresponds to TRBD1 (5 bases). Germline V gene sequence: CDR1 SGHAT, CDR2 FQNNGV. The V end lost 4 bases, the J end lost 4 bases, and 7 bases lay between the germline ends. The CDR3 is made up of 12 amino acids. The DNA for the CDR3 is TGTGCCAGCAGCTCTGACAGCTATGGCTACACCTTC. Translation gives CASSSDSYGYTF.

This sequence joins TRBV5-6 and TRBJ1-1; D remains unclear. The V gene lost 4 bases and the J gene lost 1 base, with 8 bases spanning the gap. Germline CDR1 reads SGHDT; CDR2 reads YYEEEE. CDR3 length: 13 residues. The DNA of the CDR3 is TGTGCCAGCAGCGTCGGAAAGAACACTGAAGCTTTCTTT. This gives the protein CASSVGKNTEAFF.

The V gene is TRBV7-2, the J gene TRBJ1-2, with 9 positions matching TRBD1. The CDR3 contains 12 residues. Trimming removed 8 bases from V and 4 bases from J; junction bases left unmatched: 2. Germline assignment: CDR1 SGHTA and CDR2 FQGNSA. The CDR3 loop reads CASATGGYGYTF. CDR3 DNA: TGTGCCAGCGCGACAGGGGGCTATGGCTACACCTTC.

The chain joins TRBV11-2 to TRBJ1-1; D gene uncertain. The CDR3 runs to 12 residues. The ends were cut back, 5 bases at V and 8 bases at J, with 12 bases in the middle. The germline V gene encodes CDR1 SGHAT and CDR2 FQNNGV. CDR3 amino acids: CASSDGPGEAFF. The DNA of the CDR3 is TGTGCCAGCAGCGATGGGCCCGGCGAAGCTTTCTTT.

The chain combines TRBV7-9 with TRBJ1-3; D ambiguous. Per the germline V gene, CDR1 is SEHNR and CDR2 is FQNEAQ (reference sequence). The CDR3 has 16 amino acids. Trimming shortened V by 5 bases and J by 0 bases, and 14 bases separated the two germline ends. The CDR3 nucleotides read TGTGCCAGCAGCCCCCGGGATTACTTCTCTGGAAACACCATATATTTT. Encoded protein: CASSPRDYFSGNTIYF.

J is TRBJ2-1 and V is TRBV29-1; a possible D gene is TRBD1 (6 bases). With 3 bases removed from V and 7 bases from J, the gap between germline ends came to 16 bases. CDR1 is SQVTM, CDR2 ANQGSEA, per germline. The CDR3 has 14 residues. The CDR3 DNA reads TGCAGCGTTGAGGGGGCTAGCCGAGAGAATGAGCAGTTCTTC. Protein: CSVEGASRENEQFF.

The gene calls are TRBV5-4 and TRBJ2-4; 8 positions match TRBD1. Germline CDR1 SGHNT, CDR2 YYREEE (reference sequence). This CDR3 is built from 16 residues. V lost 4 bases, J lost 6 bases, and 12 bases stayed unmatched. CDR3 DNA: TGTGCCAGCAGCAGTAGACAGGGGTCTTCGTCAAACATTCAGTACTTC. This gives the protein CASSSRQGSSSNIQYF.

This clone was detected a few times. The chain uses TRBV2 and TRBJ1-2, with no clear D. Germline V gives CDR1 SNHLY, CDR2 FYNNEI. The CDR3 extends over 13 amino acids. Trimming stripped 10 bases from V and 6 bases from J, with 18 bases between. CDR3 sequence: CATLSTALDGYTF. In nucleotides, the CDR3 is TGTGCCACTCTGAGCACGGCCCTCGATGGCTACACCTTC.

V usage is TRBV7-9 and J usage is TRBJ1-4; possible D gene TRBD1, 5 bases. The CDR3 length is 13 residues. V shed 10 bases and J shed 6 bases, with 15 bases lying between them. Germline V gives CDR1 SEHNR, CDR2 FQNEAQ (reference sequence). CDR3 residues: CATGGGNYEKLFF. As DNA, the CDR3 is TGTGCCACCGGGGGGGGGAACTATGAAAAACTGTTTTTT.

The chain couples TRBV30 to TRBJ1-2; D might be TRBD1 (6 bases). The CDR3 runs 15 residues. CDR1 GTSNPN and CDR2 SVGIG come from the germline V gene (reference sequence). V gave up 2 bases and J gave up 0 bases, with 13 bases separating them. CDR3: CAWSPTGSANYGYTF. DNA for the CDR3: TGTGCCTGGAGTCCAACAGGGTCAGCTAACTATGGCTACACCTTC. The full variable domain, with the rest looked up from reference TRBV30 and TRBJ1-2, is SQTIHQWPATLVQPVGSPLSLECTVEGTSNPNLYWYRQAAGRGLQLLFYSVGIGQISSEVPQNLSASRPQDRQFILSSKKLLLSDSGFYLCAWSPTGSANYGYTFGSGTRLTVV.

This rearrangement joins TRBV7-3 to TRBJ2-3; 13 bases line up with TRBD2. After removal of 4 bases from V and 4 bases from J, the junction contained 5 bases not matched to a gene. The V gene's germline CDR1 is SGHTA and CDR2 FQGTGA. The CDR3 is made up of 16 amino acids. The CDR3 region has the DNA TGTGCCAGCAGCTCTTGGACTAGCGGGAGTGCAGATACGCAGTATTTT. Translation gives CASSSWTSGSADTQYF. The full variable domain, in which reference TRBV7-3 and TRBJ2-3 provide the parts outside the CDR3, is GAGVSQTPSNKVTEKGKYVELRCDPISGHTALYWYRQSLGQGPEFLIYFQGTGAADDSGLPNDRFFAVRPEGSVSTLKIQRTERGDSAVYLCASSSWTSGSADTQYFGPGTRLTVL.

The chain joins TRBV7-9 to TRBJ1-2, with D perhaps matching TRBD1 (6 bases). The V gene's germline CDR1 is SEHNR and CDR2 FQNEAQ (reference sequence). The germline V and J ends were trimmed by 5 bases and 2 bases, with 15 bases remaining between them. The CDR3 is 15 residues long. The CDR3 DNA reads as TGTGCCAGCAGCATACCCGGGACACGGAACTATGGCTACACCTTC. This codes for CASSIPGTRNYGYTF.

This clone was picked up one time. The gene calls are TRBV11-2 and TRBJ2-7; 13 bases align to TRBD2. CDR3 length: 15 residues. Looked up from germline, CDR1 is SGHAT and CDR2 is FQNNGV. The V and J ends lost 3 bases and 2 bases, in that order; junction bases with no gene match: 1. Here the CDR3 reads CASSFGLAGAYEQYF. The DNA of the CDR3 is TGTGCCAGCAGCTTTGGACTAGCGGGAGCCTACGAGCAGTACTTC.

The chain uses TRBV5-1 and TRBJ1-3, with D perhaps TRBD1 (5 bases). The V end was cut by 4 bases, the J end by 0 bases, with 17 bases between. CDR3 length equals 17 residues. The germline V gene has CDR1 SGHRS and CDR2 YFSETQ. CDR3 sequence reads: CASSDTGTGYSGNTIYF. The CDR3 bases are TGCGCCAGCAGCGACACCGGGACGGGATACTCTGGAAACACCATATATTTT.

V is TRBV5-1 and J is TRBJ1-2; perhaps TRBD1 as D (6 bases). CDR3 length equals 17 residues. Trimming left V 0 bases short and J 8 bases short, with 23 bases between. Germline V gene lookup returns CDR1 SGHRS and CDR2 YFSETQ. The CDR3 reads CASSLESMGHHGVGYTF. CDR3 DNA: TGCGCCAGCAGCTTGGAAAGTATGGGACACCATGGGGTAGGCTACACCTTC.

The genes are TRBV5-4 and TRBJ1-1; D is undetermined. The CDR3 has 15 amino acids. V lost 0 bases, J lost 6 bases, and 15 bases lay in between. Germline lookup yields CDR1 SGHNT and CDR2 YYREEE (reference sequence). The CDR3 region is CASSLGSEIGAEAFF. The CDR3 DNA reads as TGTGCCAGCAGCTTGGGGTCCGAAATAGGCGCTGAAGCTTTCTTT.

This chain connects TRBV11-3 to TRBJ2-2, with D uncertain. This CDR3 has 13 residues. Trimming cost V 3 bases and J 6 bases, with 8 bases left between them. Germline values: CDR1 SGHNT, CDR2 YENEEA. Written as DNA, the CDR3 is TGTGCCAGCAGCTTCTCGGTCTCCGGGGAGCTGTTTTTT. Its protein product is CASSFSVSGELFF.

CDR3 coding DNA: TGTGCCAGCAATACCCCTAGCGGGTCCTCCTACGAGCAGTACTTC. It specifies CASNTPSGSSYEQYF. This chain joins TRBV5-6 and TRBJ2-7, with 8 bases that match TRBD2. V lost 6 bases and J lost 0; bases outside the gene matches: 8. The V gene's germline CDR1 is SGHDT and CDR2 YYEEEE. There are 15 residues in the CDR3. The variable domain in full, completed from reference TRBV5-6 and TRBJ2-7, reads DAGVTQSPTHLIKTRGQQVTLRCSPKSGHDTVSWYQQALGQGPQFIFQYYEEEERQRGNFPDRFSGHQFPNYSSELNVNALLLGDSALYLCASNTPSGSSYEQYFGPGTRLTVT.

The chain joins TRBV7-9 to TRBJ1-2, with D unresolved. Trimming cost V 0 bases and J 8 bases, with 10 bases left between them. The CDR3 is 13 residues long. In germline, CDR1 is SEHNR, CDR2 FQNEAQ (reference sequence). The CDR3 bases are TGTGCCAGCAGCTTAGCGGTCCGGCGGGGCTACACCTTC. Its translation: CASSLAVRRGYTF. Full variable domain (missing parts from reference TRBV7-9 and TRBJ1-2): DTGVSQNPRHKITKRGQNVTFRCDPISEHNRLYWYRQTLGQGPEFLTYFQNEAQLEKSRLLSDRFSAERPKGSFSTLEIQRTEQGDSAMYLCASSLAVRRGYTFGSGTRLTVV.

This rearrangement joins TRBV4-1 to TRBJ2-6; D gene uncertain. CDR3 length: 17 amino acids. Trimming stripped 0 bases from V and 0 bases from J, with 9 bases between. In germline, CDR1 is MGHRA, CDR2 YSYEKL. The chain's CDR3 is CASSQDSRPSGANVLTF. The DNA of the CDR3 is TGCGCCAGCAGCCAAGATTCTCGGCCCTCTGGGGCCAACGTCCTGACTTTC.